Shown below are 27 T cell receptor beta chains from a single sample sequenced in a study of shared clonotypes between healthy human individuals. Only in-frame clones appear in the TCRdb table, and some are missing; sequencing was by immunoSEQ multiplex PCR. Here the sample spans roughly 2,500,000 clones, approximately 93% being singletons. The material sequenced was naive CD4+ T cells from PBMCs. Described subset: CD45RA+ positively selected. The receptors derive from a young man in good health. Some clones in this sample may be carry-over from other donors' samples.

This chain links TRBV7-2 with TRBJ2-2; 13 nucleotides agree with TRBD2. The CDR3 covers 16 residues. CDR1 is SGHTA, CDR2 FQGNSA, per germline. V lost 4 bases, J lost 7 bases, and 6 bases stayed unmatched. CDR3 amino acids: CASSSTSGRWGGELFF. The CDR3 nucleotides are TGTGCCAGCAGCTCGACTAGCGGGAGGTGGGGCGGGGAGCTGTTTTTT.

The chain is built from TRBV28 and TRBJ2-3; the match to TRBD1 covers 8 bases. V was pared by 4 bases and J by 3 bases, with 6 bases of the junction left unmatched. The germline CDR1 and CDR2 sequences are MDHEN and SYDVKM. CDR3 length: 15 amino acids. The CDR3 DNA sequence: TGTGCCAGCAGTTCTCCGGGACAGGCGACAGATACGCAGTATTTT. This translates into CASSSPGQATDTQYF.

About this clone: Other DNA sequences in the same sample also yield this CDR3. The chain links TRBV7-3 to TRBJ2-2, with D possibly TRBD2 on 6 matching bases. V dropped 2 bases and J dropped 1 base, with 8 bases sitting between them. This CDR3 contains 15 residues. Germline assignment: CDR1 SGHTA and CDR2 FQGTGA. CDR3 nucleotides: TGTGCCAGCAGCTTATCAGCGGGGAACACCGGGGAGCTGTTTTTT. This codes for CASSLSAGNTGELFF.

This clone is a singleton in its sample. This specimen includes other DNA sequences encoding the same CDR3. The V and J genes are TRBV11-2 and TRBJ2-1; 9 bases match TRBD1. Germline CDR1 reads SGHAT; CDR2 reads FQNNGV. CDR3 size: 15 residues. The V segment lost 2 bases and the J segment 6 bases; nucleotides outside the gene matches: 5. CDR3 sequence (DNA): TGTGCCAGCAGCTTATTACAGGGGGCCCCCAATGAGCAGTTCTTC. Translation gives CASSLLQGAPNEQFF.

The chain combines TRBV19 with TRBJ2-5, with 7 bases that match TRBD1. This CDR3 region has 13 residues. The germline CDR1 and CDR2 sequences are LNHDA and SQIVND (reference sequence). V dropped 9 bases and J dropped 2; count of bases not matched to a gene: 6. The CDR3 DNA sequence: TGTGCCAGCGGGGACAGATGGCAAGAGACCCAGTACTTC. Translated: CASGDRWQETQYF. Full variable domain (rest looked up from reference TRBV19 and TRBJ2-5): DGGITQSPKYLFRKEGQNVTLSCEQNLNHDAMYWYRQDPGQGLRLIYYSQIVNDFQKGDIAEGYSVSREKKESFPLTVTSAQKNPTAFYLCASGDRWQETQYFGPGTRLLVL.

The V call is TRBV15, the J call TRBJ1-3; TRBD1 agrees at 8 bases. The CDR3 length is 19 residues. Germline V gene lookup returns CDR1 LNHNV and CDR2 YYDKDF (reference sequence). Germline trimming cut 2 bases from V and 0 bases from J; bases unmatched to any gene: 12. This CDR3 reads CATSRKMQGAGFSGNTIYF. For the CDR3, the DNA is TGTGCCACCAGCAGAAAAATGCAGGGGGCCGGATTCTCTGGAAACACCATATATTTT.

J is TRBJ2-1 and V is TRBV23-1; 14 bases line up with TRBD2. TRBV23-1 is an ORF, with its function uncertain. The CDR3 is made up of 18 amino acids. The J segment lost 5 bases and the V segment lost 4 bases, leaving 10 bases of the junction unmatched. CDR3 region: CASSPPGLAGDLDNEQFF. CDR3 DNA sequence: TGCGCCAGCAGTCCACCGGGACTAGCGGGAGATTTGGACAATGAGCAGTTCTTC.

As for this clone: The germline gene is not matched at one end of the junction; a read error may be the cause. This chain connects TRBV20-1 to TRBJ2-7, with 7 nucleotides matching TRBD1. Germline V lookup: CDR1 DFQATT, CDR2 SNEGSKA (reference sequence). The CDR3 has 10 residues. DNA of the CDR3: TGCAGTGCTAGAGAGCCAGGGGGTATCTTC. The encoded protein is CSAREPGGIF.

The genes are TRBV28 and TRBJ2-7; 7 positions agree with TRBD1. This CDR3 contains 11 residues. Trimming took 6 bases from V and 6 from J; bases not matched to a gene: 2. Germline CDR1 and CDR2: MDHEN and SYDVKM. The CDR3 nucleotides are TGTGCCAGCAGGACAGGGATCGAGCAGTACTTC. This codes for CASRTGIEQYF. Full variable domain (outside the CDR3, taken from reference TRBV28 and TRBJ2-7): DVKVTQSSRYLVKRTGEKVFLECVQDMDHENMFWYRQDPGLGLRLIYFSYDVKMKEKGDIPEGYSVSREKKERFSLILESASTNQTSMYLCASRTGIEQYFGPGTRLTVT.

The CDR3 DNA is TGTGCCACCAGGCCTGCAGGGGGGAGTGAAAAACTGTTTTTT. Its translation: CATRPAGGSEKLFF. This chain uses TRBV25-1 with TRBJ1-4, with 7 positions matching TRBD1. Germline V CDR1 and CDR2: MGHDK, SYGVNS. Trimming cost V 10 bases and J 7 bases; bases outside gene matches: 12. This CDR3 comprises 14 residues.

This clone was seen a single time. The rearrangement joins TRBV2 to TRBJ2-7, with D unresolved. The CDR3 consists of 14 residues. The V gene lost 3 bases and the J gene lost 2 bases, with 11 bases spanning the gap. The germline gives CDR1 SNHLY, CDR2 FYNNEI. CDR3 residues: CASSDRRLTYEQYF. In DNA form, the CDR3 reads TGTGCCAGCAGTGACCGGCGGTTAACCTACGAGCAGTACTTC.

V usage is TRBV6-6 and J usage is TRBJ1-1, with 9 bases that match TRBD1. From germline, CDR1 is MNHNY and CDR2 SVGAGI (reference sequence). The CDR3 has 13 residues. J was trimmed by 10 bases and V by 5 bases; bases with no gene match: 8. CDR3 amino acids: CASSAGQGGLAFF. The CDR3 DNA follows: TGTGCCAGCAGTGCGGGACAGGGCGGTTTAGCTTTCTTT.

The gene calls are TRBV29-1 and TRBJ1-1; TRBD1 is a possible D gene (6 bases). V was shortened by 2 bases and J by 4 bases, with 20 bases between the two germline ends. The CDR3 runs 16 residues. Per germline, CDR1 SQVTM and CDR2 ANQGSEA. CDR3 DNA sequence: TGCAGCGTTGAAAGTTTAGGGGGGCGGTTATTCACTGAAGCTTTCTTT. This gives the protein CSVESLGGRLFTEAFF.

The chain has TRBV27 and TRBJ2-5, with a tentative D call TRBD1 (6 bases). V shed 2 bases and J shed 3 bases, with 16 bases lying between them. Germline CDR1 MNHEY, CDR2 SMNVEV (reference sequence). The CDR3 is 16 amino acids. DNA for the CDR3: TGTGCCAGCAGTTTAAAATCGCCGCCAGGGGAAGAGACCCAGTACTTC. Residues: CASSLKSPPGEETQYF.

The table lists this clone with a few counts. V gene TRBV7-9 combines with J gene TRBJ1-2; D is unresolved. V lost 2 bases to trimming and J lost 4 bases, with 11 bases between them. Germline lookup yields CDR1 SEHNR and CDR2 FQNEAQ (reference sequence). The CDR3 has 14 residues. In nucleotides, the CDR3 is TGTGCCAGCAGCTTAATAGAACGAGTCTATGGCTACACCTTC. Translating gives CASSLIERVYGYTF.

This rearrangement joins TRBV10-3 to TRBJ1-5; 11 nucleotides align to TRBD1. The V gene end was trimmed by 6 bases and the J gene end by 5 bases; junction bases not matched to a gene: 3. The CDR3 totals 14 residues. Germline V gene lookup returns CDR1 ENHRY and CDR2 SYGVKD. The CDR3 reads CAISRTGGDQPQHF. The DNA of the CDR3 is TGTGCCATCAGCCGGACAGGGGGCGATCAGCCCCAGCATTTT.

This chain joins TRBV6-5 and TRBJ2-2; D perhaps matches TRBD1 (6 bases). CDR3 length: 15 amino acids. Germline V gives CDR1 MNHEY, CDR2 SVGAGI. The V end lost 3 bases, the J end lost 4 bases, and 12 bases lay between the germline ends. The CDR3 sequence is CASSYQPGVTGELFF. The CDR3 nucleotides read TGTGCCAGCAGTTATCAGCCAGGGGTCACCGGGGAGCTGTTTTTT.

The chain combines TRBV11-2 with TRBJ2-3; tentatively, D is TRBD2 (5 bases). Germline V gene lookup returns CDR1 SGHAT and CDR2 FQNNGV. CDR3 length equals 13 residues. The V and J ends lost 3 bases and 8 bases respectively, with 12 bases between them. The CDR3 spells CASSFLPAGTQYF. The CDR3 DNA follows: TGTGCCAGCAGCTTTCTCCCGGCGGGTACGCAGTATTTT.

Concerning this clone itself: The junction and the germline gene differ at one end; a read error may be behind it. The gene calls are TRBV2 and TRBJ1-2; D possibly corresponds to TRBD1 (5 bases). The CDR3 length is 14 residues. Germline CDR1 reads SNHLY; CDR2 reads FYNNEI. The CDR3 protein is CASSEAWTTYGYIF. DNA for the CDR3: TGTGCCAGCAGTGAAGCCTGGACAACTTATGGCTACATCTTC. Combining the CDR3 with reference TRBV2 and TRBJ1-2 gives the whole variable domain EPEVTQTPSHQVTQMGQEVILRCVPISNHLYFYWYRQILGQKVEFLVSFYNNEISEKSEIFDDQFSVERPDGSNFTLKIRSTKLEDSAMYFCASSEAWTTYGYIFGSGTRLTVV.

Regarding this clone: The same CDR3 is also encoded by other DNA sequences in this sample. DNA for the CDR3: TGTGCCAGCAGTTTATCTGACAGGGGCTCCTACGAGCAGTACTTC. This gives the protein CASSLSDRGSYEQYF. The rearrangement links TRBV28 to TRBJ2-7; 8 positions match TRBD1. The germline V gene encodes CDR1 MDHEN and CDR2 SYDVKM. The V segment lost 1 base and the J segment 0 bases; nucleotides outside the gene matches: 2. The CDR3 consists of 15 residues.

The chain employs TRBV11-2 and TRBJ2-3; D perhaps matches TRBD1 (5 bases). The germline V and J ends were trimmed by 0 bases and 6 bases, with 19 bases remaining between them. CDR1 SGHAT and CDR2 FQNNGV come from the germline V gene. This CDR3 comprises 17 residues. The CDR3 loop reads CASSLDQGSRGLDTQYF. Here the CDR3 DNA reads TGTGCCAGCAGCTTAGATCAAGGTTCAAGGGGATTGGATACGCAGTATTTT.

The chain employs TRBV12-5 and TRBJ1-1; no clear D. Germline V CDR1 and CDR2: LGHNT, FRNRAP. The CDR3 spans 11 residues. V gave up 4 bases and J gave up 7 bases, with 7 bases separating them. CDR3 bases: TGTGCTAGTGGTTCCACGGGTGAAGCTTTCTTT. This sequence encodes CASGSTGEAFF.

The chain links TRBV15 to TRBJ2-4, with 10 positions matching TRBD2. V gave up 1 base and J gave up 3 bases; unmatched junction bases: 6. The CDR3 totals 17 residues. The germline V gene has CDR1 LNHNV and CDR2 YYDKDF (reference sequence). The CDR3 loop is CATSRGASGSGKNIQYF. CDR3 sequence (DNA): TGTGCCACCAGCAGAGGGGCTAGCGGGAGTGGCAAAAACATTCAGTACTTC. The entire variable domain, with the rest obtained from reference TRBV15 and TRBJ2-4, is as follows: DAMVIQNPRYQVTQFGKPVTLSCSQTLNHNVMYWYQQKSSQAPKLLFHYYDKDFNNEADTPDNFQSRRPNTSFCFLDIRSPGLGDTAMYLCATSRGASGSGKNIQYFGAGTRLSVL.

The chain employs TRBV2 and TRBJ2-3; D is ambiguous. From germline, CDR1 is SNHLY and CDR2 FYNNEI. The CDR3 consists of 13 residues. V dropped 3 bases and J dropped 3 bases, with 7 bases sitting between them. CDR3 nucleotide sequence: TGTGCCAGCAGTGATAAACGGACAGATACGCAGTATTTT. Translation gives CASSDKRTDTQYF.

The rearrangement links TRBV11-2 to TRBJ2-2; 11 bases are a match to TRBD2. J was trimmed by 4 bases and V by 5 bases; bases with no gene match: 6. The CDR3 extends over 16 amino acids. The germline V gene encodes CDR1 SGHAT and CDR2 FQNNGV. CDR3 nucleotides: TGTGCCAGCAGCCCTAGCGGGAGGCTCGGCACCGGGGAGCTGTTTTTT. This gives the protein CASSPSGRLGTGELFF.

This clone appeared a single time. This chain uses TRBV5-3 with TRBJ1-1, with D perhaps TRBD1 (5 bases). TRBV5-3 carries the ORF label, with uncertain function. This CDR3 contains 15 residues. V shed 0 bases and J shed 5 bases, with 14 bases lying between them. The CDR3 here is CARSLDRAGTTEAFF. In DNA form, the CDR3 reads TGTGCCAGAAGCTTGGACCGGGCAGGGACTACTGAAGCTTTCTTT.

This clone appeared a single time. Other nucleotide sequences from this sample produce the same CDR3. The chain carries TRBV7-2 and TRBJ2-5, with 7 bases lining up with TRBD1. Germline V gene sequence: CDR1 SGHTA, CDR2 FQGNSA. The CDR3 consists of 12 residues. Trimming at V came to 5 bases and at J to 5 bases, leaving 2 bases not matched to a gene. CDR3 loop: CASSPRGETQYF. DNA for the CDR3: TGTGCCAGCAGCCCCAGGGGGGAGACCCAGTACTTC.